Shown below are 31 T cell receptor beta chains from a single sample sequenced in a study of cytomegalovirus exposure and HLA in healthy donors. Primers for the PCR totalled 60 Vbeta and 13 Jbeta. The table came from immunoSEQ multiplex PCR; TCRdb's copy has only in-frame clones and leaves some out. The sample contains 150,000 to 180,000 clones, approximately 74% of which appear only once. The specimen sequenced was PBMCs. These receptors all come from a man younger than 45 in good health and CMV-seronegative.

V gene TRBV5-1 combines with J gene TRBJ2-7; D ambiguous. The CDR3 totals 13 residues. Trimming removed 1 base from V and 4 bases from J, with 9 bases in between. Germline CDR1 SGHRS, CDR2 YFSETQ. CDR3 nucleotides: TGCGCCAGCAGCTTGAGTCAGAATTACGAGCAGTACTTC. It specifies CASSLSQNYEQYF.

This clone has a handful of counts. J is TRBJ1-6 and V is TRBV19; possible D gene TRBD1, 6 bases. The CDR3 is 13 residues long. Germline-derived CDR1 and CDR2 are LNHDA and SQIVND (reference sequence). The V gene lost 5 bases and the J gene lost 8 bases, with 10 bases spanning the gap. This CDR3 reads CASSVGADSPLHF. The CDR3 bases are TGTGCCAGTAGTGTGGGGGCTGATTCACCCCTCCACTTT.

The rearrangement links TRBV13 to TRBJ2-3; TRBD2 aligns across 7 bases. The CDR3 contains 16 residues. V was pared by 4 bases and J by 6 bases, with 13 bases of the junction left unmatched. Germline V gives CDR1 PRHDT, CDR2 FYEKMQ (reference sequence). DNA of the CDR3: TGTGCCAGCAGCTCATTGACAGAGAGCGGGGATGATACGCAGTATTTT. Protein product: CASSSLTESGDDTQYF.

The chain joins TRBV5-4 to TRBJ2-7; maybe TRBD2 (7 bases). This CDR3 spans 16 amino acids. Germline CDR1 is SGHNT and CDR2 is YYREEE (reference sequence). Trimming took 0 bases from V and 7 from J, leaving 20 bases between them. CDR3 coding DNA: TGTGCCAGCAGCTTGGACGGGGGCGGGGGCTTGGGGGAGCAGTACTTC. Amino acid sequence: CASSLDGGGGLGEQYF.

The V call is TRBV7-2, the J call TRBJ1-2; 9 nucleotides line up with TRBD1. V shed 1 base and J 6 bases; nucleotides not matched to a gene: 12. The CDR3 runs 17 residues. The germline gives CDR1 SGHTA, CDR2 FQGNSA. DNA of the CDR3: TGTGCCAGCAGCTTAGTAAATATTGAGTGGGACAGGGATGGCTACACCTTC. Translation: CASSLVNIEWDRDGYTF.

The chain employs TRBV5-4 and TRBJ1-2, with 9 bases identical to TRBD1. V dropped 0 bases and J dropped 8; count of bases not matched to a gene: 8. Germline V gives CDR1 SGHNT, CDR2 YYREEE (reference sequence). This CDR3 region has 15 residues. CDR3 DNA sequence: TGTGCCAGCAGCTTGGGGACAGGGGCGGTGACCGGCTACACCTTC. Translation gives CASSLGTGAVTGYTF. Using reference TRBV5-4 and TRBJ1-2 for the parts outside the CDR3, the full variable domain is ETGVTQSPTHLIKTRGQQVTLRCSSQSGHNTVSWYQQALGQGPQFIFQYYREEENGRGNFPPRFSGLQFPNYSSELNVNALELDDSALYLCASSLGTGAVTGYTFGSGTRLTVV.

V and J are TRBV25-1 and TRBJ2-3; 13 bases agree with TRBD2. V lost 8 bases, J lost 5 bases, and 7 bases stayed unmatched. The germline gives CDR1 MGHDK, CDR2 SYGVNS. CDR3 length: 15 amino acids. The CDR3, as DNA: TGTGCCAGCCTGGGACTAGCGGGGCTGGGAGATACGCAGTATTTT. Translated, it gives CASLGLAGLGDTQYF.

This clone is a singleton in its sample. V and J are TRBV4-1 and TRBJ2-1; a weak D match, TRBD2 (7 bases). V lost 0 bases to trimming and J lost 0 bases, with 9 bases between them. From germline, CDR1 is MGHRA and CDR2 YSYEKL. The CDR3 extends over 16 amino acids. CDR3 in amino acids: CASSQEGGASYNEQFF. CDR3 DNA: TGCGCCAGCAGCCAAGAAGGGGGGGCCTCCTACAATGAGCAGTTCTTC.

This chain uses TRBV18 with TRBJ2-3; D is perhaps TRBD2 (5 bases). V was shortened by 0 bases and J by 4 bases, with 17 bases between the two germline ends. The CDR3 runs to 17 residues. CDR1 is KGHSH, CDR2 LQKENI, per germline. The CDR3 loop reads CASSPPRRWKVADTQYF. For the CDR3, the DNA is TGTGCCAGCTCACCACCGAGGAGGTGGAAAGTGGCAGATACGCAGTATTTT.

The chain employs TRBV30 and TRBJ1-1, with a possible D match to TRBD1 (6 bases). Per the germline V gene, CDR1 is GTSNPN and CDR2 is SVGIG (reference sequence). The germline V and J ends were trimmed by 1 base and 1 base, with 13 bases remaining between them. This CDR3 comprises 15 residues. The CDR3 DNA reads as TGTGCCTGGAGTGGGGGTGCAGGGGCGAACACTGAAGCTTTCTTT. It codes for CAWSGGAGANTEAFF.

The genes are TRBV4-1 and TRBJ2-7; 8 nucleotides line up with TRBD1. CDR3 size: 16 residues. With V trimmed by 3 bases and J by 4 bases, 11 bases remained unmatched. Germline-derived CDR1 and CDR2 are MGHRA and YSYEKL. CDR3 residues: CASSQASGTGEYEQYF. The CDR3 nucleotides are TGCGCCAGCAGCCAGGCATCCGGGACAGGCGAGTACGAGCAGTACTTC.

The chain couples TRBV11-3 to TRBJ2-2; 12 bases match TRBD2. CDR1 SGHNT and CDR2 YENEEA come from the germline V gene. CDR3 length: 16 residues. J was trimmed by 3 bases and V by 5 bases; bases with no gene match: 4. The CDR3 sequence is CASSPSGGADTGELFF. The CDR3 nucleotides are TGTGCCAGCAGCCCTAGCGGGGGGGCGGACACCGGGGAGCTGTTTTTT.

The V call is TRBV6-5, the J call TRBJ2-7; 8 bases agree with TRBD1. The CDR3 has 16 amino acids. With V trimmed by 2 bases and J by 0 bases, 6 bases remained unmatched. Germline assignment: CDR1 MNHEY and CDR2 SVGAGI. CDR3 sequence: CASSYPRTGSSYEQYF. The CDR3 nucleotides read TGTGCCAGCAGTTACCCACGGACAGGGAGCTCCTACGAGCAGTACTTC.

To note about this clone: Germline and junction disagree at one end, which may indicate a read error. This chain links TRBV6-6 with TRBJ2-7; a possible D gene is TRBD2 (6 bases). The CDR3 is 13 amino acids. Germline CDR1 and CDR2: MNHNY and SVGAGI (reference sequence). The CDR3, as DNA: TGTGCCAGCGGAAGCCCGGGAAATCGGGAGCAGCACTTC. It is translated as CASGSPGNREQHF.

The J gene is TRBJ2-5, the V gene TRBV4-2; TRBD2 matches 12 bases. The CDR3 is made up of 16 amino acids. Germline CDR1 reads LGHNA; CDR2 reads YNFKEQ. Germline trimming cut 2 bases from V and 7 bases from J; bases unmatched to any gene: 8. CDR3 DNA: TGTGCCAGCAGCCAATTGGCTAGCGGGGGGGCAGGGACCCAGTACTTC. It encodes CASSQLASGGAGTQYF.

The rearrangement links TRBV7-8 to TRBJ2-3, with D perhaps TRBD2 (5 bases). Germline V gene data show CDR1 as SGHVS and CDR2 as FQNEAQ. This CDR3 contains 14 residues. Between the trimmed V and J ends, which lost 5 bases and 1 base, there was a span of 10 bases. The CDR3 DNA sequence: TGTGCCAGCAGCCAGAATAGCGGCACAGATACGCAGTATTTT. As protein: CASSQNSGTDTQYF.

The rearrangement joins TRBV27 to TRBJ1-4, with D possibly being TRBD1 (5 bases). Germline V gene sequence: CDR1 MNHEY, CDR2 SMNVEV (reference sequence). This CDR3 spans 15 amino acids. Trimming took 3 bases from V and 2 from J, leaving 10 bases between them. CDR3 coding DNA: TGTGCCAGCAGTTTGAGGGGAGGGACTAATGAAAAACTGTTTTTT. It specifies CASSLRGGTNEKLFF.

This rearrangement joins TRBV27 to TRBJ2-7, with D possibly TRBD2 on 7 matching bases. This CDR3 region has 14 residues. Per the germline V gene, CDR1 is MNHEY and CDR2 is SMNVEV (reference sequence). Trimming removed 5 bases at V and 5 bases at J, with 16 bases between. CDR3: CASSAEGGANEQYF. The DNA for the CDR3 is TGTGCCAGCAGTGCCGAGGGGGGGGCCAACGAGCAGTACTTC.

This rearrangement joins TRBV2 to TRBJ1-2, with TRBD1 as a possible D gene (5 bases). The germline V gene encodes CDR1 SNHLY and CDR2 FYNNEI. The CDR3 spans 13 residues. The ends were cut back, 4 bases at V and 4 bases at J, with 10 bases in the middle. The CDR3 sequence: CASSVTGSYGYTF. As DNA, the CDR3 is TGTGCCAGCAGTGTAACAGGCTCCTATGGCTACACCTTC.

The chain is built from TRBV6-1 and TRBJ1-6; 7 bases are shared with TRBD1. Germline CDR1 is MNHNS and CDR2 is SASEGT. CDR3 size: 17 residues. V was clipped by 3 bases and J by 7 bases; unmatched bases: 12. The CDR3 coding sequence is TGTGCCAGCAGTGATCCCTACAGGGGCAGCCGGAATTCACCCCTCCACTTT. It codes for CASSDPYRGSRNSPLHF.

The DNA of the CDR3 is TGTGCCGGAAGAGGGATAAATACGCAGTATTTT. This sequence encodes CAGRGINTQYF. The chain combines TRBV6-1 with TRBJ2-3; tentative D call: TRBD2 (5 bases). Trimming took off 11 bases at V and 7 bases at J, with 13 bases between the two ends. The CDR3 has 11 residues. From germline, CDR1 is MNHNS and CDR2 SASEGT.

V and J are TRBV7-2 and TRBJ1-5; 7 nucleotides agree with TRBD1. The germline gives CDR1 SGHTA, CDR2 FQGNSA. Losses at the gene ends were 5 bases for V and 3 bases for J; bases not matched to a gene: 4. The CDR3 has 14 residues. CDR3 sequence reads: CASSEDRANQPQHF. In DNA form, the CDR3 reads TGTGCCAGCAGCGAAGACAGGGCCAATCAGCCCCAGCATTTT.

CDR3 DNA sequence: TGCAGCGTTACTAGCGGGGTTTACAATGAGCAGTTCTTC. This sequence encodes CSVTSGVYNEQFF. The chain recombines TRBV29-1 with TRBJ2-1; TRBD2 aligns across 10 bases. The ends lost 5 bases at V and 4 bases at J; junction bases unmatched: 2. This CDR3 spans 13 amino acids. Germline V gene lookup returns CDR1 SQVTM and CDR2 ANQGSEA.

The J gene is TRBJ1-1, the V gene TRBV7-3; D might be TRBD1 (5 bases). The germline V gene has CDR1 SGHTA and CDR2 FQGTGA. The CDR3 sequence is 13 residues long. Trimming took off 3 bases at V and 1 base at J, with 6 bases between the two ends. The CDR3 loop is CASSFQGNTEAFF. CDR3 in DNA: TGTGCCAGCAGCTTTCAGGGGAACACTGAAGCTTTCTTT.

The rearrangement joins TRBV5-4 to TRBJ1-2; tentatively, D is TRBD1 (6 bases). V lost 2 bases, J lost 7 bases, and 15 bases lay in between. The CDR3 totals 14 residues. Germline V gene lookup returns CDR1 SGHNT and CDR2 YYREEE (reference sequence). CDR3 DNA: TGTGCCAGCAGCTTAGACAGGACCGTCGGTGGCTACACCTTC. Translating it yields CASSLDRTVGGYTF.

This sequence joins TRBV5-4 and TRBJ2-3, with TRBD2 identical over 12 bases. The CDR3 has 20 amino acids. Germline-derived CDR1 and CDR2 are SGHNT and YYREEE (reference sequence). With 0 bases clipped from V and 2 bases from J, the junction kept 13 bases outside the gene matches. In DNA form, the CDR3 reads TGTGCCAGCAGCTTGGGGTCTACTAGCGGGGGGCCTACGTACACAGATACGCAGTATTTT. Residues: CASSLGSTSGGPTYTDTQYF.

The CDR3 region has the DNA TGTGCCAGCAGCGTAGAGGAGGGCCTCACTGAAGCTTTCTTT. Translating gives CASSVEEGLTEAFF. This sequence joins TRBV9 and TRBJ1-1; D unresolved. Trimming stripped 0 bases from V and 4 bases from J, with 10 bases between. There are 14 residues in the CDR3. Germline-derived CDR1 and CDR2 are SGDLS and YYNGEE.

This chain links TRBV6-6 with TRBJ1-4; maybe TRBD1 (5 bases). Germline values: CDR1 MNHNY, CDR2 SVGAGI (reference sequence). This CDR3 has 15 residues. Deletions cut 5 bases from V and 5 bases from J, with 15 bases between. The CDR3 here is CASSLRGGRNEKLFF. The CDR3 coding sequence is TGTGCCAGCAGTCTCCGGGGGGGACGGAATGAAAAACTGTTTTTT.

This clone was seen once. V and J are TRBV29-1 and TRBJ2-3; D is perhaps TRBD2 (6 bases). V lost 7 bases and J 4 bases, leaving 15 bases between the germline ends. CDR3 size: 13 residues. Germline CDR1 and CDR2: SQVTM and ANQGSEA. The CDR3: CSALQGGADTQYF. CDR3 bases: TGCAGCGCACTCCAGGGAGGCGCAGATACGCAGTATTTT.

V is TRBV6-1 and J is TRBJ2-7; 8 bases align to TRBD1. After removal of 7 bases from V and 3 bases from J, the junction contained 8 bases not matched to a gene. Germline V CDR1 and CDR2: MNHNS, SASEGT. The CDR3 covers 14 residues. CDR3 nucleotide sequence: TGTGCCAGCACTGTTGACAGGGGAGACTACGAGCAGTACTTC. It translates to CASTVDRGDYEQYF.

This chain joins TRBV5-4 and TRBJ2-7; 8 bases are a match to TRBD1. Germline V lookup: CDR1 SGHNT, CDR2 YYREEE (reference sequence). CDR3 length equals 15 residues. V lost 0 bases to trimming and J lost 3 bases; unmatched junction nucleotides: 5. CDR3 in amino acids: CASSLGTGRNYEQYF. The CDR3 DNA sequence: TGTGCCAGCAGCTTGGGGACAGGGAGGAACTACGAGCAGTACTTC. Full variable domain (remainder filled in from reference TRBV5-4 and TRBJ2-7): ETGVTQSPTHLIKTRGQQVTLRCSSQSGHNTVSWYQQALGQGPQFIFQYYREEENGRGNFPPRFSGLQFPNYSSELNVNALELDDSALYLCASSLGTGRNYEQYFGPGTRLTVT.